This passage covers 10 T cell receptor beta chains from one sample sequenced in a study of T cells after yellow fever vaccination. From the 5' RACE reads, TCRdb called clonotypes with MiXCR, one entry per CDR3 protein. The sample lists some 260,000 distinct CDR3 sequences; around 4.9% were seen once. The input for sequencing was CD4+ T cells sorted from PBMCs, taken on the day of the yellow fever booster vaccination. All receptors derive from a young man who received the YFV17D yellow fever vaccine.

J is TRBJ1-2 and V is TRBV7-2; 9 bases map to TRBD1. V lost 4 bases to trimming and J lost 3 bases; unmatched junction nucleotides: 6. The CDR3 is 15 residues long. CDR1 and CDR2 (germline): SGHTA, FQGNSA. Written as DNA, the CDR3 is TGTGCCAGCAGCTCCCACAGGGGGCTGGACTATGGCTACACCTTC. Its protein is CASSSHRGLDYGYTF.

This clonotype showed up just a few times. The CDR3 spells CASSAQGLEYLYV. DNA for the CDR3: TGTGCCAGCAGTGCCCAGGGTCTTGAATATCTGTACGTC. The rearrangement links TRBV28 to TRBJ2-7, with D possibly matching TRBD1 (5 bases). Trimming cost V 5 bases and J 12 bases, with 20 bases left between them. This CDR3 has 13 amino acids. Looked up from germline, CDR1 is MDHEN and CDR2 is SYDVKM.

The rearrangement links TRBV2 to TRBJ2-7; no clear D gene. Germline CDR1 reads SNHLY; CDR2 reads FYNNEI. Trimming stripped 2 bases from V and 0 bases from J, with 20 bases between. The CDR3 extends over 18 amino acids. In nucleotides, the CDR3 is TGTGCCAGCAGTGAAATGGGCAGAAGATACCTTAGCTCCTACGAGCAGTACTTC. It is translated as CASSEMGRRYLSSYEQYF.

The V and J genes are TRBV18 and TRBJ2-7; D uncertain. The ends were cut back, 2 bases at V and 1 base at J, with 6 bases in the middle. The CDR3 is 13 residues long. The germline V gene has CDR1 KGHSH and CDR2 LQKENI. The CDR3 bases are TGTGCCAGCTCACCAGACATGTCCTACGAGCAGTACGTC. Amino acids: CASSPDMSYEQYV.

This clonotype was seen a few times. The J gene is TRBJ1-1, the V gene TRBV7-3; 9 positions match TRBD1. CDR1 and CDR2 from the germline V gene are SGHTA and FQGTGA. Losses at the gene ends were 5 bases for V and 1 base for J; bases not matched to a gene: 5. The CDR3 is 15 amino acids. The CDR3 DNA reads TGTGCCAGCAGCCTTCTGGGACAGGGGAACACTGAAGCTTTCTTT. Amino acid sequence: CASSLLGQGNTEAFF.

For the CDR3, the DNA is TGCGCCAGCAGCTTGGACGGGACACTTCGAAACACCATATATTTT. Translated, it gives CASSLDGTLRNTIYF. The chain has TRBV5-1 and TRBJ1-3, with D possibly being TRBD1 (6 bases). Germline CDR1 and CDR2: SGHRS and YFSETQ. The CDR3 contains 15 residues. The germline V and J ends were trimmed by 0 bases and 5 bases, with 12 bases remaining between them. The full variable domain, rest sourced from reference TRBV5-1 and TRBJ1-3, is KAGVTQTPRYLIKTRGQQVTLSCSPISGHRSVSWYQQTPGQGLQFLFEYFSETQRNKGNFPGRFSGRQFSNSRSEMNVSTLELGDSALYLCASSLDGTLRNTIYFGEGSWLTVV.

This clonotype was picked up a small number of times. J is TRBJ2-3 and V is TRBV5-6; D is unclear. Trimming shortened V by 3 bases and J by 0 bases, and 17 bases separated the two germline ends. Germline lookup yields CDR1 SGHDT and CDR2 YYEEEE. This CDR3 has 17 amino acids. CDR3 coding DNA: TGTGCCAGCAGCTCGCTAAAACTATCCTCTAGCACAGATACGCAGTATTTT. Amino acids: CASSSLKLSSSTDTQYF. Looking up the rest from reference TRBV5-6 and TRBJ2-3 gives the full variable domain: DAGVTQSPTHLIKTRGQQVTLRCSPKSGHDTVSWYQQALGQGPQFIFQYYEEEERQRGNFPDRFSGHQFPNYSSELNVNALLLGDSALYLCASSSLKLSSSTDTQYFGPGTRLTVL.

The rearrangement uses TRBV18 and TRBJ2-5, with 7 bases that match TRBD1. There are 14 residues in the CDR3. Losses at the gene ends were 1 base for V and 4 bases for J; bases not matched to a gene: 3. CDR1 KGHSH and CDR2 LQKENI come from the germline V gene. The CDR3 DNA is TGTGCCAGCTCACCACTTAGGGACAGAGAGACCCAGTACTTC. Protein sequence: CASSPLRDRETQYF.

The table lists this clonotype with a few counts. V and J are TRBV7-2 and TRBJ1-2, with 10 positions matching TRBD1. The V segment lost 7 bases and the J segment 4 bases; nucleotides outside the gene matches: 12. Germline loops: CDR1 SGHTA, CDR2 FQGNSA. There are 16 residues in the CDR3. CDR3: CASTSWGDRGGYGYTF. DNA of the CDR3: TGTGCCAGCACCTCCTGGGGGGACAGGGGAGGCTATGGCTACACCTTC.

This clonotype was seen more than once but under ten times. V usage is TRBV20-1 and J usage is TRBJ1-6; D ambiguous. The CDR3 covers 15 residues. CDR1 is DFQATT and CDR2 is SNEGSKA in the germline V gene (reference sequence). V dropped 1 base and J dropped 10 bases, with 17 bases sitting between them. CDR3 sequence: CSARAPGRDSSPLHF. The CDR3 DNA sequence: TGCAGTGCTAGAGCCCCCGGGCGGGATAGCTCACCCCTCCACTTT.